The 23 T cell receptor beta chains reported below all come from one sample, sequenced in a study of blood T cell repertoires in COVID-19. Method: immunoSEQ multiplex PCR; TCRdb's copy keeps in-frame clones and lacks some. The data contain around 67,000 clones, 87% of them singletons. The sample was peripheral blood. Receptor source: a man in his fifties with active COVID-19.

This clone was observed a handful of times. The chain links TRBV9 to TRBJ1-1; D not certain. V was shortened by 0 bases and J by 11 bases, with 17 bases between the two germline ends. The CDR3 consists of 14 residues. The germline gives CDR1 SGDLS, CDR2 YYNGEE. CDR3 residues: CASSVDANSGLAFF. CDR3 coding DNA: TGTGCCAGCAGCGTAGATGCAAATTCGGGGTTGGCTTTCTTT.

Here the CDR3 reads CASSSGTGDTGELFF. Written as DNA, the CDR3 is TGTGCCAGCAGCTCCGGGACAGGGGACACCGGGGAGCTGTTTTTT. V is TRBV7-9 and J is TRBJ2-2; 10 positions match TRBD1. The V segment lost 4 bases and the J segment 3 bases; nucleotides outside the gene matches: 2. This CDR3 has 15 residues. Germline V gene lookup returns CDR1 SEHNR and CDR2 FQNEAQ (reference sequence).

The chain combines TRBV7-9 with TRBJ2-5; 9 bases agree with TRBD1. The CDR3 runs to 16 residues. V lost 1 base to trimming and J lost 5 bases; unmatched junction nucleotides: 8. Per germline, CDR1 SEHNR and CDR2 FQNEAQ (reference sequence). This chain's CDR3 is CASSLGRTGEGETQYF. CDR3 sequence (DNA): TGTGCCAGCAGCTTAGGCCGGACAGGGGAAGGGGAGACCCAGTACTTC. The whole variable domain, filled in from reference TRBV7-9 and TRBJ2-5, reads DTGVSQNPRHKITKRGQNVTFRCDPISEHNRLYWYRQTLGQGPEFLTYFQNEAQLEKSRLLSDRFSAERPKGSFSTLEIQRTEQGDSAMYLCASSLGRTGEGETQYFGPGTRLLVL.

This sequence joins TRBV5-6 and TRBJ2-3; TRBD1 matches 7 bases. With 1 base clipped from V and 1 base from J, the junction kept 3 bases outside the gene matches. Germline CDR1 reads SGHDT; CDR2 reads YYEEEE. This CDR3 region has 15 residues. The CDR3 DNA reads as TGTGCCAGCAGCTTGACTGGACAGGGCACAGATACGCAGTATTTT. Translating gives CASSLTGQGTDTQYF.

This rearrangement joins TRBV11-1 to TRBJ2-3; TRBD2 aligns across 14 bases. This CDR3 spans 15 amino acids. Germline V lookup: CDR1 SGHAT, CDR2 FQDESV (reference sequence). The V gene end was trimmed by 5 bases and the J gene end by 4 bases; junction bases not matched to a gene: 2. CDR3 amino acids: CASSRTSGRSDTQYF. DNA of the CDR3: TGTGCCAGCAGCAGGACTAGCGGGAGGTCAGATACGCAGTATTTT.

The V and J genes are TRBV7-3 and TRBJ2-7; perhaps TRBD1 as D (6 bases). In germline, CDR1 is SGHTA, CDR2 FQGTGA. The V gene lost 1 base and the J gene lost 5 bases, with 9 bases spanning the gap. The CDR3 consists of 13 residues. The CDR3 DNA reads TGTGCCAGCAGCTTAAACAGGGAACACGAGCAGTACTTC. Translating gives CASSLNREHEQYF. Combining the CDR3 with reference TRBV7-3 and TRBJ2-7 gives the whole variable domain GAGVSQTPSNKVTEKGKYVELRCDPISGHTALYWYRQSLGQGPEFLIYFQGTGAADDSGLPNDRFFAVRPEGSVSTLKIQRTERGDSAVYLCASSLNREHEQYFGPGTRLTVT.

This clone has just a few counts. The rearrangement joins TRBV9 to TRBJ1-1, with no clear D. Germline values: CDR1 SGDLS, CDR2 YYNGEE. CDR3 length: 14 amino acids. With 0 bases removed from V and 1 base from J, the gap between germline ends came to 7 bases. The CDR3 coding sequence is TGTGCCAGCAGCGTAGTGTCAGAGAACACTGAAGCTTTCTTT. Encoded protein: CASSVVSENTEAFF. Full variable domain (missing parts from reference TRBV9 and TRBJ1-1): DSGVTQTPKHLITATGQRVTLRCSPRSGDLSVYWYQQSLDQGLQFLIQYYNGEERAKGNILERFSAQQFPDLHSELNLSSLELGDSALYFCASSVVSENTEAFFGQGTRLTVV.

The CDR3 DNA follows: TGTGCCAGCAGTCCTCGAGGGATCGGGGGGGTTCGAGAGACCCAGTACTTC. Its translation: CASSPRGIGGVRETQYF. This rearrangement joins TRBV6-6 to TRBJ2-5; 8 positions agree with TRBD2. The V gene's germline CDR1 is MNHNY and CDR2 SVGAGI (reference sequence). CDR3 length equals 17 residues. V was pared by 5 bases and J by 4 bases, with 15 bases of the junction left unmatched.

CDR3 sequence reads: CASSLEATEFLPQHF. CDR3 nucleotides: TGTGCCAGCAGTCTGGAGGCAACAGAATTTTTGCCCCAGCATTTT. The rearrangement joins TRBV5-5 to TRBJ1-5; D is unclear. Looked up from germline, CDR1 is SGHKS and CDR2 is YYEKEE (reference sequence). The CDR3 covers 15 residues. Trimming cost V 5 bases and J 9 bases, with 21 bases left between them.

V is TRBV5-1 and J is TRBJ2-2; 9 bases align to TRBD1. This CDR3 spans 14 amino acids. CDR1 is SGHRS and CDR2 is YFSETQ in the germline V gene. V was pared by 5 bases and J by 3 bases, with 2 bases of the junction left unmatched. In nucleotides, the CDR3 is TGCGCCAGCAGTCGGACAGGGGACACCGGGGAGCTGTTTTTT. Its protein is CASSRTGDTGELFF.

The chain joins TRBV6-5 to TRBJ2-4, with 7 nucleotides matching TRBD1. V shed 8 bases and J 7 bases; nucleotides not matched to a gene: 14. Looked up from germline, CDR1 is MNHEY and CDR2 is SVGAGI. The CDR3 is 15 amino acids. The chain's CDR3 is CASSREGALTNIQYF. The CDR3 region has the DNA TGTGCCAGCTCTAGAGAGGGGGCATTAACGAACATTCAGTACTTC.

The chain uses TRBV10-2 and TRBJ2-7; TRBD2 matches 7 bases. CDR3 length: 16 amino acids. V was clipped by 6 bases and J by 1 base; unmatched bases: 12. Per the germline V gene, CDR1 is WSHSY and CDR2 is SAAADI. The CDR3 region is CASSPRPGEGSYEQYF. DNA of the CDR3: TGCGCCAGCAGCCCCCGCCCGGGGGAGGGATCCTACGAGCAGTACTTC.

The CDR3 spells CASSLVQGSSSYEQYF. Written as DNA, the CDR3 is TGCGCCAGCAGCTTGGTGCAGGGCAGTAGCTCCTACGAGCAGTACTTC. The rearrangement joins TRBV5-1 to TRBJ2-7, with D tentatively TRBD1 (5 bases). V shed 0 bases and J shed 0 bases, with 13 bases lying between them. Looked up from germline, CDR1 is SGHRS and CDR2 is YFSETQ. This CDR3 spans 16 amino acids.

V usage is TRBV24-1 and J usage is TRBJ2-3, with TRBD2 identical over 13 bases. Trimming at V came to 4 bases and at J to 8 bases, leaving 8 bases not matched to a gene. Germline CDR1 KGHDR, CDR2 SFDVKD. The length of the CDR3 is 16 residues. The CDR3 bases are TGTGCCACCAGTGACGACGTTACTAGCGGGAGGGGTACGCAGTATTTT. Its translation is CATSDDVTSGRGTQYF.

The chain employs TRBV18 and TRBJ1-1, with 8 positions matching TRBD1. The junction had 10 bases not matched to a gene; V was cut back by 6 bases and J by 4 bases. The V gene's germline CDR1 is KGHSH and CDR2 LQKENI. This CDR3 has 15 residues. CDR3 bases: TGTGCCAGCTCGCCAACGACAGGGGTGGCCACTGAAGCTTTCTTT. Translating it yields CASSPTTGVATEAFF.

The genes are TRBV2 and TRBJ1-4; D gene uncertain. This CDR3 comprises 15 residues. Trimming removed 0 bases at V and 7 bases at J, with 12 bases between. From germline, CDR1 is SNHLY and CDR2 FYNNEI. The CDR3 sequence: CASSEAGGPGEKLFF. DNA for the CDR3: TGTGCCAGCAGTGAAGCAGGAGGACCCGGTGAAAAACTGTTTTTT.

Written as DNA, the CDR3 is TGTGCCAGCAGCTTGAGTCAGGGGGCGATTGGTGAAAAACTGTTTTTT. As protein: CASSLSQGAIGEKLFF. The chain couples TRBV5-8 to TRBJ1-4; 8 bases match TRBD1. J lost 7 bases, V lost 1 base, and 9 bases had no gene match. The CDR3 sequence is 16 residues long. From germline, CDR1 is SGHTS and CDR2 YDEGEE.

V is TRBV6-5 and J is TRBJ1-1, with 9 nucleotides matching TRBD1. Trimming at V came to 0 bases and at J to 5 bases, leaving 4 bases not matched to a gene. Germline V gene data show CDR1 as MNHEY and CDR2 as SVGAGI. The length of the CDR3 is 15 residues. Here the CDR3 reads CASSYSYRGLTEAFF. CDR3 DNA sequence: TGTGCCAGCAGTTACTCGTACAGGGGGCTGACTGAAGCTTTCTTT.

The V gene is TRBV2, the J gene TRBJ1-2, with 7 bases fitting TRBD1. V shed 6 bases and J 4 bases; nucleotides not matched to a gene: 11. The CDR3 is 15 amino acids. CDR1 and CDR2 from the germline V gene are SNHLY and FYNNEI. The CDR3 nucleotides read TGTGCCAGCAGCAGGATCCGACAGGGAAGCTATGGCTACACCTTC. As protein: CASSRIRQGSYGYTF.

The genes are TRBV15 and TRBJ2-7; TRBD1 matches 9 bases. The germline V gene has CDR1 LNHNV and CDR2 YYDKDF (reference sequence). CDR3 length: 15 residues. Trimming at V came to 2 bases and at J to 4 bases, leaving 6 bases not matched to a gene. The CDR3 DNA follows: TGTGCCACCAGCAGAAGTACAGGGGGCGAGTACGAGCAGTACTTC. Amino acids: CATSRSTGGEYEQYF.

The gene calls are TRBV12-3 or TRBV12-4 and TRBJ1-2; D may be TRBD1 (5 bases). The V and J ends lost 0 bases and 8 bases respectively, with 10 bases between them. The CDR3 loop spans 13 amino acids. Here the CDR3 reads CASSLAGVGGYTF. The DNA of the CDR3 is TGTGCCAGCAGTTTAGCAGGGGTTGGCGGCTACACCTTC.

The rearrangement links TRBV3-1 (or the pseudogene TRBV3-2) to TRBJ2-7; 13 bases agree with TRBD2. Losses at the gene ends were 0 bases for V and 2 bases for J; bases not matched to a gene: 7. In germline, CDR1 is LGHDT, CDR2 YNNKEL (reference sequence). This CDR3 is built from 18 residues. CDR3 sequence (DNA): TGTGCCAGCAGCCAAGATTTTGGGACTAGCGGGGCCCCCTACGAGCAGTACTTC. Protein product: CASSQDFGTSGAPYEQYF.

This rearrangement joins TRBV6-5 to TRBJ2-2, with 7 bases identical to TRBD1. V gave up 8 bases and J gave up 3 bases; unmatched junction bases: 6. Per the germline V gene, CDR1 is MNHEY and CDR2 is SVGAGI. The CDR3 has 14 residues. Here the CDR3 reads CASGRGGDTGELFF. DNA of the CDR3: TGTGCCAGCGGCCGAGGGGGCGACACCGGGGAGCTGTTTTTT.